The rows below give T cell receptor beta chains drawn from one sample of a study of T cell responses to AZD1222 COVID-19 vaccine. Generated by immunoSEQ multiplex PCR, the TCRdb table keeps only in-frame clones and is missing some. The data contain 200,000 or so clones, 85% to 90% of them singletons. The starting material was peripheral blood, obtained on day 0 of AZD1222 vaccination. Receptor source: an adult in good health. CDR3s include the opening cysteine and the closing phenylalanine or tryptophan. The D gene is left open where the match is weak. The size of a clone is reported for some rows only, either as once, few or many, or as a class for expanded clones.

TRBV5-4	NA	TRBJ1-2	15	NA	TGTGCCAGCAGCTTGGAAGGGGCACTTAACTATGGCTACACCTTC	CASSLEGALNYGYTF
TRBV5-1	NA	TRBJ2-7	17	NA	TGCGCCAGCAGCTTGGGATACAGGGCCCCAAATCCCTACGAGCAGTACTTC	CASSLGYRAPNPYEQYF
TRBV19	TRBD2	TRBJ2-3	14	NA	TGTGCCAGCTCAACTAGCGGTCGCTGGGATACGCAGTATTTT	CASSTSGRWDTQYF
TRBV10-3	NA	TRBJ2-3	14	NA	TGTGCCACCCAAGGCGGAGCCGGCACAGATACGCAGTATTTT	CATQGGAGTDTQYF
TRBV6-6	NA	TRBJ1-5	16	NA	TGTGCCAGCAGTTTCGACCCAAAATATAGCAATCAGCCCCAGCATTTT	CASSFDPKYSNQPQHF
TRBV18	NA	TRBJ2-2	12	NA	TGTGCCAGCTCACCAGACACCGGGGAGCTGTTTTTT	CASSPDTGELFF
TRBV30	TRBD2	TRBJ2-1	15	NA	TGTGCCTGGAGTCCCGGGACTAGCAGCTACAATGAGCAGTTCTTC	CAWSPGTSSYNEQFF
TRBV7-9	TRBD1	TRBJ2-7	15	NA	TGTGCCAGCAGCTTAGGGACAGGGAAGGACTACGAGCAGTACTTC	CASSLGTGKDYEQYF
TRBV5-3	TRBD2	TRBJ2-1	16	NA	TGTGCCAGAAGCTTGAGGGATGAGCGGGAGTACAATGAGCAGTTCTTC	CARSLRDEREYNEQFF
TRBV28	NA	TRBJ1-5	12	NA	TGTGCCAGCAGTTTTTCTGCTCAGCCCCAGCATTTT	CASSFSAQPQHF
TRBV11-1	TRBD1	TRBJ1-2	15	NA	TGTGCCAGCAGCAACCGACAGGGTTTAAGAGATGGCTACACCTTC	CASSNRQGLRDGYTF
TRBV24-1	NA	TRBJ2-5	17	NA	TGTGCCACCAGTGATCGGGGCGATTCACTAGCTCGAGAGACCCAGTACTTC	CATSDRGDSLARETQYF
TRBV9	TRBD2	TRBJ2-7	15	NA	TGTGCCAGCAGCTCGCGACTAGCGGGAAACTACGAGCAGTACTTC	CASSSRLAGNYEQYF
TRBV9	NA	TRBJ2-5	18	NA	TGTGCCAGCAGCGTAGCCCCTCCACGGACAGAGGGACAAGAGACCCAGTACTTC	CASSVAPPRTEGQETQYF
TRBV7-9	TRBD1	TRBJ1-4	15	NA	TGTGCCAGCAGCCCCGCGGGACAGCTTAATGAAAAACTGTTTTTT	CASSPAGQLNEKLFF
TRBV4-3	NA	TRBJ2-4	17	NA	TGCGCCAGCAGCCAAGAGGGGATGTTAGCATATAGAAACATTCAGTACTTC	CASSQEGMLAYRNIQYF
TRBV19	NA	TRBJ1-6	15	once	TGTGCCAGTAGTCGTGTGGGAGGGGAAACCTCCCCCCTCCACTTT	CASSRVGGETSPLHF
TRBV29-1	NA	TRBJ2-3	14	NA	TGCAGCGTTCTTAGGGACATCGGGGCAGATACGCAGTATTTT	CSVLRDIGADTQYF
TRBV2	NA	TRBJ1-5	12	NA	TGTGCCAGCAGTGGATACAATCAGCCCCAGCATTTT	CASSGYNQPQHF
TRBV6-2/TRBV6-3	NA	TRBJ1-5	14	NA	TGTGCCAGCAACCCGGGGGGGGCTGGACAGCCCCAGCATTTT	CASNPGGAGQPQHF
TRBV6-5	NA	TRBJ2-7	14	NA	TGTGCCAGCAGTTCATCCCCGGGCACCTACGAGCAGTACTTC	CASSSSPGTYEQYF
TRBV9	TRBD1	TRBJ1-6	16	NA	TGTGCCAGCAGCGCCGACCCAGGGGGCTATAATTCACCCCTCCACTTT	CASSADPGGYNSPLHF
TRBV24-1	NA	TRBJ2-7	14	NA	TGTGCCACCAGTGCGGCAGGGGACTCCTACGAGCAGTACTTC	CATSAAGDSYEQYF
TRBV27	NA	TRBJ1-5	13	NA	TGTGCCAGCAGTTTTGAGGTCGGTCAGCCCCAGCATTTT	CASSFEVGQPQHF
TRBV28	NA	TRBJ1-2	14	NA	TGTGCCAGCAGTTTAAGGGGGGGGGTTCATGGCTACACCTTC	CASSLRGGVHGYTF
TRBV5-6	NA	TRBJ1-4	13	NA	TGTGCCAGCAGCTTGACTTCAAGTGATGAACTGTTTTTT	CASSLTSSDELFF
TRBV6-6	TRBD1	TRBJ1-4	15	NA	TGTGCCAGCAGTCCTTCAGGGGGCGCCAGAGAAAAACTGTTTTTT	CASSPSGGAREKLFF
TRBV6-6	NA	TRBJ1-5	14	NA	TGTGCCAGCATTATGGCCGGGCGGGGGGGGCCCCAGCATTTT	CASIMAGRGGPQHF
TRBV10-3	NA	TRBJ1-2	15	NA	TGTGCCATCAGGCTCTCGGACAGCCCATTTGATGGCTACACCTTC	CAIRLSDSPFDGYTF
TRBV18	TRBD1	TRBJ2-2	16	NA	TGTGCCAGCTCACCCTCGGCAGGGGGCAGGACCGGGGAGCTGTTTTTT	CASSPSAGGRTGELFF
TRBV28	NA	TRBJ1-5	14	NA	TGTGCCAGCAGTCCGGGGTCTAGCAATCAGCCCCAGCATTTT	CASSPGSSNQPQHF
TRBV6-2/TRBV6-3	NA	TRBJ2-5	13	NA	TGTGCCAGCAGTTACACGACGGGCCAGACCCAGTACTTC	CASSYTTGQTQYF
TRBV18	TRBD2	TRBJ2-1	18	NA	TGTGCCAGCTCACGCTACTCGCTAGCGGGAGTTAGGTACAATGAGCAGTTCTTC	CASSRYSLAGVRYNEQFF
TRBV10-3	NA	TRBJ2-7	14	once	TGTGCCATCACCGGAAGTCTCAGCGCCTACGAGCAGTACTTC	CAITGSLSAYEQYF
TRBV7-9	NA	TRBJ1-2	13	NA	TGTGCCAGCAGCAACGACCAGATCAAGGGCTACACCTTC	CASSNDQIKGYTF
TRBV20-1	NA	TRBJ2-5	14	NA	TGCAGTGCTAGTGAGGCCGGGCGCCAAGAGACCCAGTACTTC	CSASEAGRQETQYF
TRBV7-9	TRBD2	TRBJ2-3	14	once	TGTGCCAGCAGACTAGCGGGAAACACAGATACGCAGTATTTT	CASRLAGNTDTQYF
TRBV30	NA	TRBJ2-2	14	NA	TGTGCCTGGAGTGTACTCTTCGACGGCGGGGAGCTGTTTTTT	CAWSVLFDGGELFF
TRBV19	TRBD1	TRBJ1-1	15	NA	TGTGCCAGTAGTATCGAGGACAGGGGAAACACTGAAGCTTTCTTT	CASSIEDRGNTEAFF
TRBV11-1	NA	TRBJ1-6	14	NA	TGTGCCAGCAGCCTTGACGGGGCGGCTTCACCCCTCCACTTT	CASSLDGAASPLHF
TRBV7-2	NA	TRBJ2-2	13	few	TGTGCCAGCAGCACCGGGACGCCCGGGGAGCTGTTTTTT	CASSTGTPGELFF
TRBV9	TRBD1	TRBJ2-7	15	NA	TGTGCCCGCGGCGCCAGAGGGGACAGGGGGGGAGAGCAGTACTTC	CARGARGDRGGEQYF
TRBV6-4	NA	TRBJ1-3	13	NA	TGTGCCAGCTCCGCGGGATCTGGAAACACCATATATTTT	CASSAGSGNTIYF
TRBV7-3	NA	TRBJ1-2	13	NA	TGTGCCAGCAGCTTAGGGGCAGGGGATGGCTACACCTTC	CASSLGAGDGYTF
TRBV28	TRBD2	TRBJ2-5	13	NA	TGTGCCAGCTCTCGCGGGGGGGCAGAGACCCAGTACTTC	CASSRGGAETQYF
TRBV7-9	NA	TRBJ1-4	15	NA	TGTGCCAGCAGCTTAGGGACAGCAACTAATGAAAAACTGTTTTTT	CASSLGTATNEKLFF
TRBV30	TRBD2	TRBJ2-2	16	few	TGTGCCTGGAAGACTAGCGGGAGGGCGAACACCGGGGAGCTGTTTTTT	CAWKTSGRANTGELFF
TRBV19	NA	TRBJ1-4	15	once	TGTGCCAGTAGTATTACGACAGTGACTAATGAAAAACTGTTTTTT	CASSITTVTNEKLFF
TRBV11-2	NA	TRBJ1-2	15	NA	TGTGCCAGCAGCTTATCTCGCGGGGGCAATGGCGGCTACACCTTC	CASSLSRGGNGGYTF
TRBV11-2	TRBD1	TRBJ2-2	15	NA	TGTGCCAGCAGCTTAAGGGGGCTTGTCGCCGGGGAGCTGTTTTTT	CASSLRGLVAGELFF
TRBV5-1	NA	TRBJ2-1	14	few	TGCGCCAGCAGCTTGGCCAGTGGGGGCGGCGAGCAGTTCTTC	CASSLASGGGEQFF
TRBV24-1	NA	TRBJ1-4	12	NA	TGTGCCACCAGTGAAACAACAGGGCAACTGTTTTTT	CATSETTGQLFF
TRBV28	NA	TRBJ1-2	13	NA	TGTGCCAGCATCACCCCCACTAACTATGGCTACACCTTC	CASITPTNYGYTF
TRBV11-3	TRBD2	TRBJ2-3	16	NA	TGTGCCAGCAGCCGATCACATGCGGGGGGCACAGATACGCAGTATTTT	CASSRSHAGGTDTQYF
TRBV18	NA	TRBJ2-7	13	NA	TGTGCCAGCTCACCAGACAGCTCCTACGAGCAGTACTTC	CASSPDSSYEQYF
TRBV6-5	NA	TRBJ1-5	14	NA	TGTGCCAGCAGCCAAGACGGATTCAATCAGCCCCAGCATTTT	CASSQDGFNQPQHF
TRBV5-1	TRBD1	TRBJ2-2	15	NA	TGCGCCAGCAGGAGGGGGCAGGCAAACACCGGGGAGCTGTTTTTT	CASRRGQANTGELFF
TRBV6-6	TRBD2	TRBJ2-1	21	once	TGTGCCAGCAGCCGATCCCCCTCCGTGAGACTAGCGGGAGGGTCCTACAATGAGCAGTTCTTC	CASSRSPSVRLAGGSYNEQFF
TRBV4-2	TRBD1	TRBJ2-5	14	NA	TGTGCCAGCAGCCCGGGACAGGGGTGGGAGACCCAGTACTTC	CASSPGQGWETQYF